This TCR beta chain was observed in a study of regulatory T cells in long-lasting Graves disease. On the study more broadly: For a period under 3 months, newly diagnosed Graves' patients had taken antithyroid drugs. Study conclusions and caveats: Thyroid tissue went unstudied; only peripheral blood was examined.

Investigators prepared the TCR beta libraries by applying iRepertoire HTBI primers and Arm-PCR of CDR3 regions. MiXCR, applied by TCRdb to the multiplex PCR reads, yields one record per CDR3 protein. The sample has roughly 350,000 distinct CDR3 sequences; under 20% are singletons. This clonotype occurred a few times. Its antigen is currently unknown. Germline V gene lookup returns CDR1 SGHDT and CDR2 YYEEEE. The CDR3 is 14 amino acids. Trimming shortened V by 0 bases and J by 0 bases, and 7 bases separated the two germline ends. Regarding time point: newly diagnosed GD, antithyroid drugs for less than 3 months. With RNA extracted from PBMCs as input, the TCR library was made. Diagnosing Graves' disease relied on the American Thyroid Association guidelines. This same sample was also taken into another study, of T cells in Graves' hyperthyroidism and ophthalmopathy. From that study: Patients aged 18 to 65 had newly diagnosed hyperthyroidism lasting under 2 months.

V gene TRBV5-6 combines with J gene TRBJ2-7; D unclear. This sequence was found in a woman aged 18-29 years with Graves disease. The starting material was peripheral blood mononuclear cells (PBMCs), obtained at new diagnosis, from a patient treated with antithyroid drugs. CDR3 amino acids: CASSLAATSYEQYF. The CDR3 region has the DNA TGTGCCAGCAGCTTGGCCGCCACCTCCTACGAGCAGTACTTC.